This record looks at one T cell receptor (beta chain) sequence and its context. This clonotype turned up a few times. Its target antigen remains unknown. Base qualities are not recorded, but no much larger clone differs from it by a single base. The library was obtained by RT-PCR. TCRdb names Illumina HiSeq 2500 as the instrument used. TCRdb passed the public sequencing reads through fastp at Q25 and MiXCR, retaining productive beta sequences. Rows with one shared CDR3 protein collapse into an entry with the most common genes and DNA. In this sample the table shows hundreds of thousands of distinct CDR3 sequences, about 7.6% of which occur a single time. Roughly 13% of the sample rests with the top ten. These data come from a study of response to subunit inactivated influenza vaccine listed by TCRdb under 2018. A note on the overall study: Deep quantitative T cell receptor repertoire profiling was used in the study to track responses to a trivalent subunit inactivated influenza vaccine.

Study-level results and caveats: It was suggested by the authors that each seasonal influenza vaccination may recruit only a limited number of new T cells.

The germline V gene (reference sequence) yields DFQATT for CDR1 and SNEGSKA for CDR2. V loses 0 bases of germline sequence and J loses 10 bases, and the interval between the two ends is 16 bases. Spanning cysteine to phenylalanine, the CDR3 consists of 15 amino acids. Only the CDR3 portion is preserved as DNA: 45 bases, with reading frame beginning at the first base. This sequence was found in a man between 45 and 75 years old who received an inactivated influenza vaccine. Donor details come from another sample of the same person, matched by shared clones. Sequenced material: PBMCs from blood, taken roughly 24 months after vaccination. Here the chain combines TRBV20-1 and TRBJ1-6; too little of a D gene remains to name it. The CDR3: CSARDLDGRGSPLHF. The sequenced DNA is TGCAGTGCTAGAGACCTGGACGGGCGAGGGTCACCCCTCCACTTT.